This TCR beta chain was captured in a study of blood T cell repertoires in COVID-19. A single count supports this clone. This CDR3 is built from 15 residues. Germline loops: CDR1 MDHEN, CDR2 SYDVKM. The ends lost 2 bases at V and 9 bases at J; junction bases unmatched: 7. Using immunoSEQ multiplex PCR, the repertoire was profiled, and TCRdb retains in-frame clones only, with some absent. There are about 260,000 clones in the sample; nearly 90% occur only once, and 0.7% lies in the top ten. This TCR came from a human donor in a cohort sampled during active COVID-19. J is TRBJ2-1 and V is TRBV28, with 10 bases matching TRBD1. Sequencing was carried out using peripheral blood. The CDR3 spells CASSLPGQGMLEQFF. The CDR3 DNA reads TGTGCCAGCAGTTTACCGGGACAGGGGATGCTTGAGCAGTTCTTC.